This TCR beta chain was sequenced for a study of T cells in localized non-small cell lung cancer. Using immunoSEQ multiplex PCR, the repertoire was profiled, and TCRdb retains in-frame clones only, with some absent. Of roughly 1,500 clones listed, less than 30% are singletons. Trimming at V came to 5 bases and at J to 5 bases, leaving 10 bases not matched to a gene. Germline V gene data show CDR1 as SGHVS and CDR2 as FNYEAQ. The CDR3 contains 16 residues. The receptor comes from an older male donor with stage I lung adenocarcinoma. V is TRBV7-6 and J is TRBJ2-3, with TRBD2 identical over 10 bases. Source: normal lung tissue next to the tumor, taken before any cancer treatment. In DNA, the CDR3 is TGTGCCAGCAGCCAAGAGGAGCGGGGGGGTCAAGATACGCAGTATTTT. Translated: CASSQEERGGQDTQYF.